This TCR beta chain was sequenced for a study of cytomegalovirus exposure and HLA in healthy donors. Study-wide findings and caveats: In vitro, a few CMV-associated chains proved specific for CMV antigens. 164 TCR beta chains were listed as cytomegalovirus-associated.

The donors belonged to the roughly 110-subject validation cohort, separate from the approximately 670-subject first cohort. The CDR3 consists of 16 residues. In germline, CDR1 is LGHNA, CDR2 YNFKEQ. Trimming shortened V by 2 bases and J by 1 base, and 12 bases separated the two germline ends. Turning to this clone: Its antigen is currently unknown.

Repertoires were generated with immunoSEQ multiplex PCR, while TCRdb's copy carries only in-frame clones and drops some. The sample has almost 70,000 clones; roughly 95% are singletons. The specimen was PBMCs. This chain uses TRBV4-2 with TRBJ1-5; D is possibly TRBD1 (5 bases). The TCR originated in a woman aged 18-35 years in good health and CMV-seropositive. The CDR3 reads CASSQLPGLSNQPQHF. DNA of the CDR3: TGTGCCAGCAGCCAACTTCCGGGACTCAGCAATCAGCCCCAGCATTTT.